Below are 28 T cell receptor beta chains sequenced from a single sample in a study of shared clonotypes between healthy human individuals. Produced via immunoSEQ multiplex PCR; TCRdb's table is partial and in-frame only. Of about 680,000 clones in the sample, less than 80% were seen once. The specimen was memory CD4+ T cells sorted from blood. Subset: CD45RA-negative fraction. The receptors stem from a woman aged 25 to 39 in good health.

About this clone: The sample has other DNA sequences that encode this CDR3 too. DNA for the CDR3: TGTGCCAGCAGCTTAGCCCAAAACACTGAAGCTTTCTTT. Its protein is CASSLAQNTEAFF. The chain joins TRBV11-2 to TRBJ1-1; D gene uncertain. Germline V gene lookup returns CDR1 SGHAT and CDR2 FQNNGV. CDR3 size: 13 residues. The V gene lost 1 base and the J gene lost 2 bases, with 5 bases spanning the gap.

CDR3 DNA: TGTGCCAGCAGTCTCAAGGACAGGGGGCTGGGGAACACTGAAGCTTTCTTT. It codes for CASSLKDRGLGNTEAFF. J is TRBJ1-1 and V is TRBV27; TRBD1 aligns across 11 bases. CDR1 and CDR2 from the germline V gene are MNHEY and SMNVEV (reference sequence). The CDR3 length is 17 residues. V lost 5 bases and J lost 1; bases outside the gene matches: 9.

The chain is built from TRBV28 and TRBJ2-7; TRBD1 agrees at 7 bases. Looked up from germline, CDR1 is MDHEN and CDR2 is SYDVKM. The ends lost 6 bases at V and 2 bases at J; junction bases unmatched: 13. The CDR3 covers 16 residues. CDR3 in DNA: TGTGCCAGCAGCCGTTCCCCGGGACAGATGACCTACGAGCAGTACTTC. This gives the protein CASSRSPGQMTYEQYF.

The chain links TRBV14 to TRBJ1-2; a weak D match, TRBD1 (6 bases). The CDR3 totals 14 residues. V was trimmed by 4 bases and J by 8 bases, leaving 17 bases between them. Germline V gene sequence: CDR1 SGHDN, CDR2 FVKESK. As DNA, the CDR3 is TGTGCCAGCAGCCGATTAGGGGGGGCGCACGGCTACACCTTC. Translated, it gives CASSRLGGAHGYTF.

The chain joins TRBV28 to TRBJ2-1; 7 bases align to TRBD2. Trimming at V came to 4 bases and at J to 3 bases, leaving 6 bases not matched to a gene. This CDR3 comprises 15 residues. Germline CDR1 MDHEN, CDR2 SYDVKM. This CDR3 reads CASSSSGGIYNEQFF. The CDR3 DNA reads TGTGCCAGCAGTTCTAGCGGTGGAATCTACAATGAGCAGTTCTTC.

The V gene is TRBV5-4, the J gene TRBJ2-2, with 7 bases identical to TRBD2. The germline V gene has CDR1 SGHNT and CDR2 YYREEE (reference sequence). The CDR3 covers 15 residues. V gave up 7 bases and J gave up 2 bases; unmatched junction bases: 8. CDR3 coding DNA: TGTGCCAGCGGCGGAGCTAGCGGTAACACCGGGGAGCTGTTTTTT. Translated: CASGGASGNTGELFF.

The genes are TRBV14 and TRBJ1-4; tentative D call: TRBD1 (5 bases). The CDR3 has 15 residues. From germline, CDR1 is SGHDN and CDR2 FVKESK. V was shortened by 4 bases and J by 0 bases, with 9 bases between the two germline ends. The chain's CDR3 is CASSPRASTNEKLFF. The DNA of the CDR3 is TGTGCCAGCAGCCCCAGGGCATCAACTAATGAAAAACTGTTTTTT.

The V and J genes are TRBV27 and TRBJ1-1, with D tentatively TRBD1 (6 bases). Trimming removed 2 bases from V and 0 bases from J, with 10 bases in between. Germline-derived CDR1 and CDR2 are MNHEY and SMNVEV (reference sequence). The CDR3 has 15 amino acids. The DNA of the CDR3 is TGTGCCAGCAGTTTACAGGGGCGGATGAACACTGAAGCTTTCTTT. Translating it yields CASSLQGRMNTEAFF.

The count of this clone is one. This chain connects TRBV18 to TRBJ2-1, with 7 bases matching TRBD1. Germline-derived CDR1 and CDR2 are KGHSH and LQKENI. This CDR3 is 15 amino acids long. With V trimmed by 5 bases and J by 6 bases, 10 bases remained unmatched. CDR3 protein: CASSARQGVANEQFF. The DNA for the CDR3 is TGTGCCAGCTCAGCGCGACAGGGCGTGGCCAATGAGCAGTTCTTC.

This clone came up once. The chain links TRBV28 to TRBJ2-1; 8 bases line up with TRBD1. The CDR3 is 13 residues long. The J segment lost 7 bases and the V segment lost 8 bases, leaving 7 bases of the junction unmatched. Germline V gene data show CDR1 as MDHEN and CDR2 as SYDVKM. Here the CDR3 reads CASGPTGVNEQFF. DNA for the CDR3: TGTGCCAGCGGGCCGACAGGGGTGAATGAGCAGTTCTTC.

The chain combines TRBV5-6 with TRBJ1-2; 11 bases agree with TRBD1. With 3 bases clipped from V and 2 bases from J, the junction kept 6 bases outside the gene matches. Germline V lookup: CDR1 SGHDT, CDR2 YYEEEE. CDR3 length: 16 amino acids. The chain's CDR3 is CASSWGTGGPNYGYTF. For the CDR3, the DNA is TGTGCCAGCAGCTGGGGGACAGGGGGGCCAAACTATGGCTACACCTTC. Combining the CDR3 with reference TRBV5-6 and TRBJ1-2 gives the whole variable domain DAGVTQSPTHLIKTRGQQVTLRCSPKSGHDTVSWYQQALGQGPQFIFQYYEEEERQRGNFPDRFSGHQFPNYSSELNVNALLLGDSALYLCASSWGTGGPNYGYTFGSGTRLTVV.

The rearrangement joins TRBV7-9 to TRBJ2-3; TRBD2 matches at 7 bases. The V gene end was trimmed by 5 bases and the J gene end by 6 bases; junction bases not matched to a gene: 17. Looked up from germline, CDR1 is SEHNR and CDR2 is FQNEAQ (reference sequence). The CDR3 is 17 residues long. The CDR3 nucleotides are TGTGCCAGCAGCCCCTTCGGCGGGAGTTTGACGCGGGATACGCAGTATTTT. Protein: CASSPFGGSLTRDTQYF.

This rearrangement joins TRBV7-9 to TRBJ1-1; D perhaps matches TRBD1 (5 bases). V lost 8 bases and J 11 bases, leaving 15 bases between the germline ends. Germline CDR1 is SEHNR and CDR2 is FQNEAQ (reference sequence). The CDR3 has 11 amino acids. The chain's CDR3 is CASGEVAGAFF. The CDR3 nucleotides are TGTGCCAGCGGCGAAGTGGCAGGGGCTTTCTTT. Combining the CDR3 with reference TRBV7-9 and TRBJ1-1 gives the whole variable domain DTGVSQNPRHKITKRGQNVTFRCDPISEHNRLYWYRQTLGQGPEFLTYFQNEAQLEKSRLLSDRFSAERPKGSFSTLEIQRTEQGDSAMYLCASGEVAGAFFGQGTRLTVV.

Ten or more counts support this clone. The rearrangement uses TRBV6-5 and TRBJ1-3; D is uncertain. Germline CDR1 is MNHEY and CDR2 is SVGAGI. Trimming removed 5 bases at V and 8 bases at J, with 13 bases between. The CDR3 loop spans 13 amino acids. The CDR3 loop reads CASSGLGIDTIYF. CDR3 in DNA: TGTGCCAGCAGTGGCCTTGGTATCGACACCATATATTTT.

The chain has TRBV7-6 and TRBJ2-1; TRBD1 matches at 8 bases. In germline, CDR1 is SGHVS, CDR2 FNYEAQ. This CDR3 region has 17 residues. V was clipped by 1 base and J by 2 bases; unmatched bases: 7. This CDR3 is CASSLGTGTGAYNEQFF. The CDR3 region has the DNA TGTGCCAGCAGCTTAGGGACCGGGACAGGAGCCTACAATGAGCAGTTCTTC.

V gene TRBV28 combines with J gene TRBJ2-3; 9 bases align to TRBD1. V gave up 6 bases and J gave up 4 bases; unmatched junction bases: 5. The CDR3 loop spans 14 amino acids. Looked up from germline, CDR1 is MDHEN and CDR2 is SYDVKM. CDR3 sequence reads: CASRLQGAADTQYF. The DNA of the CDR3 is TGTGCCAGCAGGCTACAGGGGGCTGCAGATACGCAGTATTTT. Full variable domain (missing parts from reference TRBV28 and TRBJ2-3): DVKVTQSSRYLVKRTGEKVFLECVQDMDHENMFWYRQDPGLGLRLIYFSYDVKMKEKGDIPEGYSVSREKKERFSLILESASTNQTSMYLCASRLQGAADTQYFGPGTRLTVL.

This clone was recorded many times. The gene calls are TRBV9 and TRBJ2-1; 10 bases map to TRBD1. The V segment lost 3 bases and the J segment 4 bases; nucleotides outside the gene matches: 4. The CDR3 loop spans 15 amino acids. Germline V CDR1 and CDR2: SGDLS, YYNGEE. CDR3 sequence: CASSGDRGPYNEQFF. The CDR3 DNA sequence: TGTGCCAGCAGCGGGGACAGGGGCCCTTACAATGAGCAGTTCTTC.

This chain links TRBV7-9 with TRBJ1-4; 9 bases line up with TRBD1. V shed 4 bases and J 5 bases; nucleotides not matched to a gene: 8. Germline CDR1 is SEHNR and CDR2 is FQNEAQ (reference sequence). This CDR3 region has 16 residues. As DNA, the CDR3 is TGTGCCAGCAGCTCACTCGGGACAGGGAGCAATGAAAAACTGTTTTTT. It is translated as CASSSLGTGSNEKLFF.

For the CDR3, the DNA is TGTGCCAGCTCACCACCTAGGGGGTCAGAGGAGACCCAGTACTTC. It specifies CASSPPRGSEETQYF. The J gene is TRBJ2-5, the V gene TRBV18; D might be TRBD1 (6 bases). Trimming cost V 0 bases and J 5 bases, with 13 bases left between them. Germline-derived CDR1 and CDR2 are KGHSH and LQKENI. The CDR3 is 15 residues long.

On this clone: Other nucleotide sequences from this sample produce the same CDR3. J is TRBJ2-7 and V is TRBV5-4; no clear D gene. Germline V gene data show CDR1 as SGHNT and CDR2 as YYREEE (reference sequence). CDR3 length equals 12 residues. The V end lost 0 bases, the J end lost 2 bases, and 3 bases lay between the germline ends. CDR3 protein: CASSLGTYEQYF. Here the CDR3 DNA reads TGTGCCAGCAGCTTGGGCACCTACGAGCAGTACTTC.

This chain joins TRBV2 and TRBJ2-7; possible D gene TRBD2, 6 bases. V lost 7 bases to trimming and J lost 6 bases, with 25 bases between them. Germline-derived CDR1 and CDR2 are SNHLY and FYNNEI. The CDR3 length is 16 residues. The CDR3 region has the DNA TGTGCCAGCACCTACCCGCCGGGCGGGACCCAGTCCGAGCAGTACTTC. This encodes CASTYPPGGTQSEQYF.

The chain combines TRBV2 with TRBJ2-3; 12 nucleotides align to TRBD2. This CDR3 spans 15 amino acids. V trimming: 6 bases; J trimming: 5 bases; junction bases outside the gene matches: 6. CDR1 is SNHLY, CDR2 FYNNEI, per germline. The CDR3 loop is CASSALAGGRDTQYF. The CDR3 DNA sequence: TGTGCCAGCAGCGCACTAGCGGGAGGACGAGATACGCAGTATTTT.

The CDR3 DNA reads as TGCAGTGCTGGGACCGACGGAGGCTACACCTTC. This sequence encodes CSAGTDGGYTF. The V gene is TRBV20-1, the J gene TRBJ1-2, with D possibly matching TRBD1 (5 bases). CDR1 is DFQATT and CDR2 is SNEGSKA in the germline V gene (reference sequence). Trimming pared 5 bases from V and 8 bases from J, leaving 12 bases between. This CDR3 region has 11 residues.

The rearrangement links TRBV28 to TRBJ1-2, with unresolved D. Trimming took 9 bases from V and 1 from J, leaving 15 bases between them. The length of the CDR3 is 14 residues. Per germline, CDR1 MDHEN and CDR2 SYDVKM. The CDR3 nucleotides read TGTGCCAGTGGTTGGGGAGGCCTTAACTATGGCTACACCTTC. It yields the protein CASGWGGLNYGYTF.

CDR3 protein: CASRATSSTDTQYF. The CDR3 nucleotides are TGTGCCAGCAGGGCTACAAGTAGCACAGATACGCAGTATTTT. The chain has TRBV6-5 and TRBJ2-3; D uncertain. The CDR3 spans 14 residues. Germline V gene sequence: CDR1 MNHEY, CDR2 SVGAGI. V lost 6 bases and J 0 bases, leaving 10 bases between the germline ends.

J is TRBJ2-7 and V is TRBV19; D perhaps matches TRBD2 (6 bases). Germline assignment: CDR1 LNHDA and CDR2 SQIVND (reference sequence). This CDR3 is 15 amino acids long. V was trimmed by 4 bases and J by 0 bases, leaving 13 bases between them. Here the CDR3 DNA reads TGTGCCAGTAGTAATCCTAGCGCAAGCTCCTACGAGCAGTACTTC. This encodes CASSNPSASSYEQYF.

The chain combines TRBV6-1 with TRBJ2-2; TRBD1 matches 7 bases. CDR1 MNHNS and CDR2 SASEGT come from the germline V gene. With 6 bases clipped from V and 1 base from J, the junction kept 2 bases outside the gene matches. The CDR3 runs 14 residues. The DNA of the CDR3 is TGTGCCAGCAGGGGACAGAGGAACACCGGGGAGCTGTTTTTT. Translation: CASRGQRNTGELFF.

This clone was recorded only once. The chain recombines TRBV28 with TRBJ2-1; 8 bases line up with TRBD2. V dropped 4 bases and J dropped 0; count of bases not matched to a gene: 2. In germline, CDR1 is MDHEN, CDR2 SYDVKM. CDR3 length equals 15 residues. CDR3 region: CASSSSGFSYNEQFF. The CDR3 DNA follows: TGTGCCAGCAGTTCTAGCGGGTTCTCCTACAATGAGCAGTTCTTC. Variable domain in full (rest from reference TRBV28 and TRBJ2-1): DVKVTQSSRYLVKRTGEKVFLECVQDMDHENMFWYRQDPGLGLRLIYFSYDVKMKEKGDIPEGYSVSREKKERFSLILESASTNQTSMYLCASSSSGFSYNEQFFGPGTRLTVL.